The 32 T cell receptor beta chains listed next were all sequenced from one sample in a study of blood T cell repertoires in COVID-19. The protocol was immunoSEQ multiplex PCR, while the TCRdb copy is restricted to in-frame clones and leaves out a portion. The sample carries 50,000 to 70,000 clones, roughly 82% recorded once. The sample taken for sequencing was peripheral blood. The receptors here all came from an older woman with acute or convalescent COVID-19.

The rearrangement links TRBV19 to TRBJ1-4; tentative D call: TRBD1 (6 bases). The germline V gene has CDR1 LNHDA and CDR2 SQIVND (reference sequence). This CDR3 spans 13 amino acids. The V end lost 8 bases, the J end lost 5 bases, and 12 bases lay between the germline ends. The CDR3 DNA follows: TGTGCCAGTTCGGACAGCGTCAATGAAAAACTGTTTTTT. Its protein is CASSDSVNEKLFF.

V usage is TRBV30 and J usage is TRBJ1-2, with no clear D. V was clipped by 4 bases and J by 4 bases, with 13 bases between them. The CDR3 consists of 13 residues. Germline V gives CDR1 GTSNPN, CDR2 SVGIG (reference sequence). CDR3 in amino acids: CAWTRGLGYGYTF. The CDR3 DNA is TGTGCCTGGACAAGAGGGCTGGGCTATGGCTACACCTTC. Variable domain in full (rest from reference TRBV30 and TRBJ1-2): SQTIHQWPATLVQPVGSPLSLECTVEGTSNPNLYWYRQAAGRGLQLLFYSVGIGQISSEVPQNLSASRPQDRQFILSSKKLLLSDSGFYLCAWTRGLGYGYTFGSGTRLTVV.

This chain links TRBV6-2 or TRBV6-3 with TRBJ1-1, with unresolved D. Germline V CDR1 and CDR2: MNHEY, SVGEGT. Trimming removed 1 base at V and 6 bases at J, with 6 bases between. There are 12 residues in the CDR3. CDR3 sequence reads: CASSYFGSEAFF. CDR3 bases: TGTGCCAGCAGTTACTTCGGGTCTGAAGCTTTCTTT.

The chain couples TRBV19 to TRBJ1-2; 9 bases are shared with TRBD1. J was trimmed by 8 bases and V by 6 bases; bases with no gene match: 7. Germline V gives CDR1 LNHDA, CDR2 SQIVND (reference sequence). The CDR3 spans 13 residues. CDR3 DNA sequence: TGTGCCAGTAGAGCACAGGGGGCGACGGGCTACACCTTC. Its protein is CASRAQGATGYTF. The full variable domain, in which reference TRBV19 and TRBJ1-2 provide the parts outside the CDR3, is DGGITQSPKYLFRKEGQNVTLSCEQNLNHDAMYWYRQDPGQGLRLIYYSQIVNDFQKGDIAEGYSVSREKKESFPLTVTSAQKNPTAFYLCASRAQGATGYTFGSGTRLTVV.

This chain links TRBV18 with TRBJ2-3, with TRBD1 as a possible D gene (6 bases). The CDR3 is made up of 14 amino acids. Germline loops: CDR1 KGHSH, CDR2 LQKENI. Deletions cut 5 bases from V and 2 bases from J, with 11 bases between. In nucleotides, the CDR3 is TGTGCCAGCTCATCCCGACAGGACACAGATACGCAGTATTTT. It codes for CASSSRQDTDTQYF.

Here the CDR3 reads CASSPSSADTQYF. The CDR3 bases are TGTGCCAGCAGCCCTTCCTCTGCAGATACGCAGTATTTT. The chain joins TRBV7-9 to TRBJ2-3; D gene ambiguous. Germline V gene data show CDR1 as SEHNR and CDR2 as FQNEAQ (reference sequence). Between the trimmed V and J ends, which lost 5 bases and 4 bases, there was a span of 10 bases. The CDR3 runs to 13 residues.

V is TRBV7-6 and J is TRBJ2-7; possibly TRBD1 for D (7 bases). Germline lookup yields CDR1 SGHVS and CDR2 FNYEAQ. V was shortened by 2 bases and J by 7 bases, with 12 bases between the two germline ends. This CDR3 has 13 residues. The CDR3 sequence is CASSLRRGTEQYF. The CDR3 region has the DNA TGTGCCAGCAGCTTACGCAGGGGGACTGAGCAGTACTTC. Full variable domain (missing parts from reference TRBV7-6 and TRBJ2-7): GAGVSQSPRYKVTKRGQDVALRCDPISGHVSLYWYRQALGQGPEFLTYFNYEAQQDKSGLPNDRFSAERPEGSISTLTIQRTEQRDSAMYRCASSLRRGTEQYFGPGTRLTVT.

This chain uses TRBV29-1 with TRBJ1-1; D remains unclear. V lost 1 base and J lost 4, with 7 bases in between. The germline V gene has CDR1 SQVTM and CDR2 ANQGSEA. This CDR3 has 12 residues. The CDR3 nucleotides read TGCAGCGTTGAAGCATCGGGCACTGAAGCTTTCTTT. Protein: CSVEASGTEAFF.

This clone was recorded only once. Here the CDR3 reads CAISGSGRVTLNTEAFF. The CDR3 DNA sequence: TGTGCCATCAGTGGATCTGGGCGTGTCACCTTGAACACTGAAGCTTTCTTT. J is TRBJ1-1 and V is TRBV10-3; the D is unclear. The germline V gene has CDR1 ENHRY and CDR2 SYGVKD. CDR3 length: 17 residues. V was trimmed by 4 bases and J by 0 bases, leaving 18 bases between them.

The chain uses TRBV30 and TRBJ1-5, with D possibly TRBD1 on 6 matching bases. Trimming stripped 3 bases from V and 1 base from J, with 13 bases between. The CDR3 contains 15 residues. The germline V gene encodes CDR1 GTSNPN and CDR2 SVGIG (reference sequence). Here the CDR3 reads CAWSPTGPSNQPQHF. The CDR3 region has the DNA TGTGCCTGGAGCCCTACAGGGCCGAGCAATCAGCCCCAGCATTTT.

This CDR3 reads CSASRGTGYTF. In DNA form, the CDR3 reads TGCAGTGCTAGCAGGGGGACTGGCTACACCTTC. J is TRBJ1-2 and V is TRBV20-1; 7 nucleotides line up with TRBD1. The CDR3 length is 11 residues. Germline trimming cut 3 bases from V and 7 bases from J; bases unmatched to any gene: 2. Per the germline V gene, CDR1 is DFQATT and CDR2 is SNEGSKA (reference sequence).

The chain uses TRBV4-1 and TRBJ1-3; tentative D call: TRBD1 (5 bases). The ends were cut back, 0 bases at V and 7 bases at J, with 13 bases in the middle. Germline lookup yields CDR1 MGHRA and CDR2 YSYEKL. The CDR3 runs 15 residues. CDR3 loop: CASSQDRPGLNTIYF. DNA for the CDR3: TGCGCCAGCAGCCAAGATCGGCCAGGGCTCAACACCATATATTTT.

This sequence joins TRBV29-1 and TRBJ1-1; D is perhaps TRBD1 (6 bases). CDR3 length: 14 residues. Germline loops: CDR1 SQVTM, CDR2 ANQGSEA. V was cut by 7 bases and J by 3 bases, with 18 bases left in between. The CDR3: CSAHGGAKDTEAFF. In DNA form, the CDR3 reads TGCAGCGCCCACGGGGGGGCGAAGGACACTGAAGCTTTCTTT.

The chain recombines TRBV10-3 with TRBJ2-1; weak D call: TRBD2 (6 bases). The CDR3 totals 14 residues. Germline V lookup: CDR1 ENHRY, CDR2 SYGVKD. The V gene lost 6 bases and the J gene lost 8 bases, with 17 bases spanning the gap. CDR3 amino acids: CAISVGTASHEQFF. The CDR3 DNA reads TGTGCCATCAGCGTGGGGACTGCCTCCCATGAGCAGTTCTTC.

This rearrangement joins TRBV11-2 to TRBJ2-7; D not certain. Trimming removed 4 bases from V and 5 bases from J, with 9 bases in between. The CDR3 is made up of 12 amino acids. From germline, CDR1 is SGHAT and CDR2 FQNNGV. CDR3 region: CASSSQFHEQYF. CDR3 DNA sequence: TGTGCCAGCAGCTCCCAATTCCACGAGCAGTACTTC.

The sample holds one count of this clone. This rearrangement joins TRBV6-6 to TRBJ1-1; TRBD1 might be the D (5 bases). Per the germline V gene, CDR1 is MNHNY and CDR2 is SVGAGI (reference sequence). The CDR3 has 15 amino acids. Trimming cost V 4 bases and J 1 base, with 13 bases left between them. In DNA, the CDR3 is TGTGCCAGCAGTTCGTACAAGCAGGGGAACACTGAAGCTTTCTTT. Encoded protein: CASSSYKQGNTEAFF.

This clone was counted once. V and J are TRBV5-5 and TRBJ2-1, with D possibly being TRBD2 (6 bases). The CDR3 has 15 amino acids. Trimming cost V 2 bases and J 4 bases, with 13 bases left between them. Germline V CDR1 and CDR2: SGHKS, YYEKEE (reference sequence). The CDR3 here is CASSLPGVGYNEQFF. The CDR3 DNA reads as TGTGCCAGCAGCTTACCGGGAGTTGGTTACAATGAGCAGTTCTTC.

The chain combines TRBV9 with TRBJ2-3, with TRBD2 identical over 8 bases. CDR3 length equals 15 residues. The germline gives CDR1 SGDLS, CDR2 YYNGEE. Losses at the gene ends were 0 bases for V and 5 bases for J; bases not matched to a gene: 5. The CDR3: CASSVAGGLGDTQYF. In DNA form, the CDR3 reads TGTGCCAGCAGCGTAGCGGGGGGGCTCGGAGATACGCAGTATTTT.

The CDR3 DNA sequence: TGTGCCAGCAGCCTTGACAGGGAAGCTGGCTACACCTTC. This codes for CASSLDREAGYTF. The V call is TRBV7-3, the J call TRBJ1-2, with TRBD1 matching 7 bases. The V segment lost 5 bases and the J segment 7 bases; nucleotides outside the gene matches: 7. The CDR3 is made up of 13 amino acids. CDR1 SGHTA and CDR2 FQGTGA come from the germline V gene.

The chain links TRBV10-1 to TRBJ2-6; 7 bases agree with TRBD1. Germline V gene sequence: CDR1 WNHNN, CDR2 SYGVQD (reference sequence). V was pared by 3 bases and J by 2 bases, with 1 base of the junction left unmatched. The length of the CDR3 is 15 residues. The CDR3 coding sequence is TGCGCCAGCAGTGAAGGGGGCGCTGGGGCCAACGTCCTGACTTTC. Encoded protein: CASSEGGAGANVLTF.

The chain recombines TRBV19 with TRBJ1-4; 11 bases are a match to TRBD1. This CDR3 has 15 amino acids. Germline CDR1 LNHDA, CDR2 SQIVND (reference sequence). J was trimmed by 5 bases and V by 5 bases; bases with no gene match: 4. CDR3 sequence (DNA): TGTGCCAGTAGTTCGGGACAGGGGGGGAATGAAAAACTGTTTTTT. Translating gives CASSSGQGGNEKLFF. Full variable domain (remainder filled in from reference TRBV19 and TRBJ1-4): DGGITQSPKYLFRKEGQNVTLSCEQNLNHDAMYWYRQDPGQGLRLIYYSQIVNDFQKGDIAEGYSVSREKKESFPLTVTSAQKNPTAFYLCASSSGQGGNEKLFFGSGTQLSVL.

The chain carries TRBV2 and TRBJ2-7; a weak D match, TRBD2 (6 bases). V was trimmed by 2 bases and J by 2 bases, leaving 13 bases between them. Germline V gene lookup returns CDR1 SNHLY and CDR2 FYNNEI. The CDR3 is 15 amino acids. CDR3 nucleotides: TGTGCCAGCAGTGAAACCGGGACTGTAACCTACGAGCAGTACTTC. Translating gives CASSETGTVTYEQYF.

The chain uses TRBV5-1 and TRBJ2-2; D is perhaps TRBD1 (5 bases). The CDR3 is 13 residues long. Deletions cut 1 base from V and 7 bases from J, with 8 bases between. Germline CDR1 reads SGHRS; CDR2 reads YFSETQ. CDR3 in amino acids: CASSLQGIGELFF. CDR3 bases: TGCGCCAGCAGCTTGCAGGGCATCGGGGAGCTGTTTTTT. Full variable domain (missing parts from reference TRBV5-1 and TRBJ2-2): KAGVTQTPRYLIKTRGQQVTLSCSPISGHRSVSWYQQTPGQGLQFLFEYFSETQRNKGNFPGRFSGRQFSNSRSEMNVSTLELGDSALYLCASSLQGIGELFFGEGSRLTVL.

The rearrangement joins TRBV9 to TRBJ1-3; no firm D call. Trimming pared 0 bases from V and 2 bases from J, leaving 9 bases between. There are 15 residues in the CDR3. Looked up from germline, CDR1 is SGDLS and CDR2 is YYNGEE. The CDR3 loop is CASSVGPRTGNTIYF. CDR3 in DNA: TGTGCCAGCAGCGTAGGTCCCAGGACTGGAAACACCATATATTTT.

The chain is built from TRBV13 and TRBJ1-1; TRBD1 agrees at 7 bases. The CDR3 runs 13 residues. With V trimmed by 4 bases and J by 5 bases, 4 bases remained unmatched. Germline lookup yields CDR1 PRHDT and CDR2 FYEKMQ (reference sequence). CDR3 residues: CASSSQGLTEAFF. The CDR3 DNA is TGTGCCAGCAGCTCACAGGGGTTAACTGAAGCTTTCTTT.

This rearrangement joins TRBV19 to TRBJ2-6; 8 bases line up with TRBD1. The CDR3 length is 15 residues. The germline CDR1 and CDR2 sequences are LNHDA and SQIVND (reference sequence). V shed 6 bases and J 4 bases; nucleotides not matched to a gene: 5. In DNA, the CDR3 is TGTGCCAGTAGCTGGACAGGGTCGGGGGCCAACGTCCTGACTTTC. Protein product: CASSWTGSGANVLTF. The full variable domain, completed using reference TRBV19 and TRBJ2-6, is DGGITQSPKYLFRKEGQNVTLSCEQNLNHDAMYWYRQDPGQGLRLIYYSQIVNDFQKGDIAEGYSVSREKKESFPLTVTSAQKNPTAFYLCASSWTGSGANVLTFGAGSRLTVL.

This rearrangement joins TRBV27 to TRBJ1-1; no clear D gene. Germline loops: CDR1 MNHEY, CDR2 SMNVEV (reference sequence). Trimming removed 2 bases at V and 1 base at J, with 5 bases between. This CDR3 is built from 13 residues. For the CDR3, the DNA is TGTGCCAGCAGTTTAACGGGGAACACTGAAGCTTTCTTT. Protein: CASSLTGNTEAFF.

The chain's CDR3 is CASSLRRTGATEAFF. CDR3 coding DNA: TGTGCCAGCAGCCTTCGCAGGACAGGGGCCACTGAAGCTTTCTTT. The chain joins TRBV21-1 to TRBJ1-1; the D segment call TRBD1 is taken from the table without a DNA check. TRBV21-1 is marked as a pseudogene. This CDR3 spans 15 amino acids.

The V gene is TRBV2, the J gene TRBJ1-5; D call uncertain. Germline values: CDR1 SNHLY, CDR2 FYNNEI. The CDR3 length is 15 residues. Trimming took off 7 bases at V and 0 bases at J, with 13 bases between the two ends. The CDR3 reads CASNLEVRSNQPQHF. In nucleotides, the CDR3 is TGTGCCAGCAACTTGGAGGTCCGTAGCAATCAGCCCCAGCATTTT. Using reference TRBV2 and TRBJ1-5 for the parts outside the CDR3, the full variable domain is EPEVTQTPSHQVTQMGQEVILRCVPISNHLYFYWYRQILGQKVEFLVSFYNNEISEKSEIFDDQFSVERPDGSNFTLKIRSTKLEDSAMYFCASNLEVRSNQPQHFGDGTRLSIL.

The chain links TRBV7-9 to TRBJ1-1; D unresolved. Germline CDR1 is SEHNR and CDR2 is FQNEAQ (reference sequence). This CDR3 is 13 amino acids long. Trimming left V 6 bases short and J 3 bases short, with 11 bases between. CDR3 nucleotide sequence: TGTGCCAGCAGTTACACAGAATACACTGAAGCTTTCTTT. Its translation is CASSYTEYTEAFF.

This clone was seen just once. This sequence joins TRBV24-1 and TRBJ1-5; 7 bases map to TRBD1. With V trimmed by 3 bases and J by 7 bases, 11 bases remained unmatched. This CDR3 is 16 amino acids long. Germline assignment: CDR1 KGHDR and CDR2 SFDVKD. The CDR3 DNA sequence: TGTGCCACCAGTGATGCGGACAGGCCGGGGCCGCAGCCCCAGCATTTT. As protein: CATSDADRPGPQPQHF.

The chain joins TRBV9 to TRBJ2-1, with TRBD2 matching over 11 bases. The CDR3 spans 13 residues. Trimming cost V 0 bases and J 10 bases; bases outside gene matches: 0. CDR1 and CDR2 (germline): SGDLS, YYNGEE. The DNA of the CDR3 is TGTGCCAGCAGCGTAGGACTAGCGGGAGAGCAGTTCTTC. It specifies CASSVGLAGEQFF.